A single sample is the source of the 20 T cell receptor beta chains below, sequenced in a study of T cells in Graves' hyperthyroidism and ophthalmopathy. Amplification of TCR beta CDR3 regions was performed using RNA transcripts as template. A set of HTBI primers served as the primers for a first-round RT-PCR of the TCR CDR3. TCRdb redid the calling of the multiplex PCR reads with MiXCR, one entry per CDR3 protein. In the table there are about 510,000 distinct CDR3 sequences, 46% of which are singletons. Sequenced sample: peripheral blood or thyroid tissue (not recorded which). These TCRs come from an adult woman with Graves' disease, either hyperthyroidism or ophthalmopathy (not recorded which).

This clonotype was picked up many times. The chain couples TRBV6-5 to TRBJ2-7; TRBD2 agrees at 11 bases. This CDR3 is 15 amino acids long. Trimming removed 7 bases from V and 3 bases from J; junction bases left unmatched: 8. Germline-derived CDR1 and CDR2 are MNHEY and SVGAGI. The CDR3 here is CASTSLAGVIYEQYF. The CDR3 nucleotides read TGTGCCAGCACCTCACTAGCGGGAGTGATCTACGAGCAGTACTTC.

This clonotype has a count of ten or more. The chain carries TRBV28 and TRBJ2-5; D not certain. The CDR3 covers 13 residues. In germline, CDR1 is MDHEN, CDR2 SYDVKM. Deletions cut 7 bases from V and 2 bases from J, with 11 bases between. The CDR3 region has the DNA TGTGCCAGCACGGTCAACCCTCAAGAGACCCAGTACTTC. Its protein is CASTVNPQETQYF.

This clonotype was observed at least ten times. The chain joins TRBV12-3 or TRBV12-4 to TRBJ2-2; D perhaps matches TRBD2 (6 bases). V was shortened by 2 bases and J by 6 bases, with 10 bases between the two germline ends. The CDR3 consists of 14 residues. The CDR3 sequence is CASSLSGWAGELFF. CDR3 sequence (DNA): TGTGCCAGCAGTTTAAGCGGGTGGGCCGGGGAGCTGTTTTTT.

This clonotype was seen a handful of times. One base away lies a much larger clone, so this may be a sequencing read error. The rearrangement joins TRBV20-1 to TRBJ2-7, with 7 bases fitting TRBD2. Germline CDR1 and CDR2: DFQATT and SNEGSKA (reference sequence). The CDR3 sequence is 12 residues long. V was clipped by 1 base and J by 3 bases; unmatched bases: 0. The DNA of the CDR3 is TGCAGTGCTAGAGGGGGGGGCTACGAGCAGTACTTC. It yields the protein CSARGGGYEQYF.

Of note for this clonotype: This clone may be a read error of a much larger clone one base away. The rearrangement uses TRBV5-5 and TRBJ1-4, with 10 bases identical to TRBD1. With V trimmed by 3 bases and J by 0 bases, 5 bases remained unmatched. Germline V gene lookup returns CDR1 SGHKS and CDR2 YYEKEE (reference sequence). The CDR3 covers 17 residues. CDR3 coding DNA: TGTGCCAGCAGCTGGGGACAGGGGCAAGCAACTAATGAAAAACTGTTTTTT. It encodes CASSWGQGQATNEKLFF.

J is TRBJ1-4 and V is TRBV12-3 or TRBV12-4; no reliable D call. The CDR3 has 16 residues. V gave up 3 bases and J gave up 5 bases, with 16 bases separating them. CDR3 sequence reads: CASSLNGSRPNEKLFF. DNA of the CDR3: TGTGCCAGCAGTTTGAACGGCAGTCGACCCAATGAAAAACTGTTTTTT.

The chain recombines TRBV7-9 with TRBJ2-7, with D unresolved. Deletions cut 5 bases from V and 7 bases from J, with 15 bases between. Germline CDR1 SEHNR, CDR2 FQNEAQ (reference sequence). The CDR3 has 13 amino acids. The CDR3 DNA reads as TGTGCCAGCAGCCGAGTTCCGGGCGGTGAGCAGTACTTC. This translates into CASSRVPGGEQYF. Drawing the rest from reference TRBV7-9 and TRBJ2-7, the complete variable domain is DTGVSQNPRHKITKRGQNVTFRCDPISEHNRLYWYRQTLGQGPEFLTYFQNEAQLEKSRLLSDRFSAERPKGSFSTLEIQRTEQGDSAMYLCASSRVPGGEQYFGPGTRLTVT.

Comments on this clonotype: The conserved phenylalanine or tryptophan normally closing the CDR3 is absent here, so this likely arose from a read error. The DNA is left out, because the CDR3 cannot be placed on it with certainty; the CDR3 is given as TCRdb lists it. The chain has TRBV29-1 and TRBJ1-4; the table gives TRBD1 as D, unverified against the DNA. Germline values: CDR1 SQVTM, CDR2 ANQGSEA. The CDR3 is 9 amino acids in total, end residues counted. CDR3 residues: CSVAGTGVL.

The chain carries TRBV5-1 and TRBJ2-7; 7 bases map to TRBD1. This CDR3 comprises 14 residues. V was pared by 4 bases and J by 6 bases, with 10 bases of the junction left unmatched. Per the germline V gene, CDR1 is SGHRS and CDR2 is YFSETQ. The CDR3 loop is CASSPPKTGFEQYF. DNA of the CDR3: TGCGCCAGCAGCCCGCCGAAGACAGGGTTCGAGCAGTACTTC. The full variable domain, in which reference TRBV5-1 and TRBJ2-7 provide the parts outside the CDR3, is KAGVTQTPRYLIKTRGQQVTLSCSPISGHRSVSWYQQTPGQGLQFLFEYFSETQRNKGNFPGRFSGRQFSNSRSEMNVSTLELGDSALYLCASSPPKTGFEQYFGPGTRLTVT.

The chain employs TRBV9 and TRBJ1-4; no clear D gene. The germline V gene encodes CDR1 SGDLS and CDR2 YYNGEE. This CDR3 has 14 residues. V was shortened by 3 bases and J by 8 bases, with 14 bases between the two germline ends. This chain's CDR3 is CASSAWGEGEKLFF. The CDR3 DNA reads as TGTGCCAGCAGCGCCTGGGGAGAAGGGGAAAAACTGTTTTTT.

This chain links TRBV11-2 with TRBJ2-5; 8 bases align to TRBD2. Germline V lookup: CDR1 SGHAT, CDR2 FQNNGV. The CDR3 is 16 residues long. With V trimmed by 5 bases and J by 7 bases, 15 bases remained unmatched. CDR3 nucleotides: TGTGCCAGCAGCGTTGAGGCTGGGACTAGAGGGGGGACCCAGTACTTC. Amino acids: CASSVEAGTRGGTQYF.

This clonotype was counted at least ten times. V usage is TRBV10-3 and J usage is TRBJ1-4; tentative D call: TRBD1 (6 bases). The CDR3 is 14 amino acids. Per the germline V gene, CDR1 is ENHRY and CDR2 is SYGVKD. V was clipped by 8 bases and J by 6 bases, with 16 bases between them. The CDR3 nucleotides are TGTGCCATCGGTGTTGGGGGGGGGCATGAAAAACTGTTTTTT. Residues: CAIGVGGGHEKLFF.

V gene TRBV28 combines with J gene TRBJ2-7, with a weak D call TRBD2 (5 bases). The V end was cut by 8 bases, the J end by 5 bases, with 19 bases between. Germline assignment: CDR1 MDHEN and CDR2 SYDVKM. The CDR3 covers 14 residues. The CDR3 sequence is CASVPGIPIHEQYF. The CDR3 coding sequence is TGTGCCAGCGTACCCGGGATTCCGATCCACGAGCAGTACTTC.

The chain joins TRBV20-1 to TRBJ2-5; unclear D gene. The V and J ends lost 6 bases and 5 bases respectively, with 16 bases between them. CDR3 length: 13 amino acids. Per the germline V gene, CDR1 is DFQATT and CDR2 is SNEGSKA (reference sequence). CDR3 sequence (DNA): TGCAGTGCCAAAGGCCCAGTGTGGGAGACCCAGTACTTC. This gives the protein CSAKGPVWETQYF.

The sample holds many counts of this clonotype. V is TRBV5-5 and J is TRBJ1-2; the D gene is possibly TRBD1 (6 bases). Per germline, CDR1 SGHKS and CDR2 YYEKEE (reference sequence). Trimming left V 5 bases short and J 8 bases short, with 13 bases between. The CDR3 sequence is 12 residues long. CDR3 nucleotide sequence: TGTGCCAGCAGGCACCGACAGGCGGGCTACACCTTC. This sequence encodes CASRHRQAGYTF.

V usage is TRBV20-1 and J usage is TRBJ2-5; maybe TRBD1 (7 bases). The CDR3 has 15 residues. CDR1 is DFQATT, CDR2 SNEGSKA, per germline (reference sequence). V was clipped by 4 bases and J by 2 bases, with 17 bases between them. This chain's CDR3 is CSAKTGTDYQETQYF. CDR3 bases: TGCAGTGCTAAGACAGGGACGGACTATCAAGAGACCCAGTACTTC.

The V gene is TRBV7-2, the J gene TRBJ1-5; no clear D. V was cut by 2 bases and J by 11 bases, with 22 bases left in between. The CDR3 spans 16 residues. Germline V gene sequence: CDR1 SGHTA, CDR2 FQGNSA. The CDR3 DNA reads TGTGCCAGCAGCTTACATTGGGCGAGCGGCCGCGGGACCCAGCATTTT. Its translation is CASSLHWASGRGTQHF.

V usage is TRBV19 and J usage is TRBJ2-6; D unclear. Per germline, CDR1 LNHDA and CDR2 SQIVND (reference sequence). V lost 3 bases and J lost 7, with 16 bases in between. The CDR3 has 16 residues. CDR3 sequence: CASSMKGSLFANVLTF. Here the CDR3 DNA reads TGTGCCAGTAGTATGAAGGGTAGCCTGTTCGCCAACGTCCTGACTTTC.

This clonotype came up many times. The chain has TRBV20-1 and TRBJ1-2; D may be TRBD1 (5 bases). CDR1 is DFQATT and CDR2 is SNEGSKA in the germline V gene (reference sequence). CDR3 length: 11 residues. The germline V and J ends were trimmed by 6 bases and 5 bases, with 10 bases remaining between them. The CDR3 sequence is CSAGTLYGYTF. The CDR3 bases are TGCAGTGCCGGGACCTTATATGGCTACACCTTC.

The chain carries TRBV6-6 and TRBJ1-4, with 12 bases aligning to TRBD1. The CDR3 has 16 amino acids. The germline gives CDR1 MNHNY, CDR2 SVGAGI (reference sequence). V dropped 2 bases and J dropped 7; count of bases not matched to a gene: 5. The chain's CDR3 is CASSYEGTGGFEKLFF. DNA for the CDR3: TGTGCCAGCAGTTACGAAGGGACAGGGGGCTTTGAAAAACTGTTTTTT.